This record covers a single T cell receptor (beta chain). Its antigen remains unidentified. The assay was immunoSEQ multiplex PCR, and TCRdb's table has in-frame clones only and misses some. The repertoire holds about 76,000 clones, about 94% seen once, with 1.5% to 1.8% in the top ten. The record originates from a study of cytomegalovirus exposure and HLA in healthy donors. The CDR3 totals 15 residues. CDR1 is LNHDA, CDR2 SQIVND, per germline (reference sequence). V gave up 7 bases and J gave up 5 bases; unmatched junction bases: 11. Whole-study findings and limits: Overall, approximately 150 TCR beta chains were annotated as cytomegalovirus-associated.

The source is a man younger than 35 in good health and CMV-seropositive. Input material: PBMCs. J is TRBJ1-1 and V is TRBV19; the match to TRBD1 covers 9 bases. In DNA, the CDR3 is TGTGCCAGTAACCACAGGGGGCCTGTAAGGACTGAAGCTTTCTTT. This gives the protein CASNHRGPVRTEAFF.